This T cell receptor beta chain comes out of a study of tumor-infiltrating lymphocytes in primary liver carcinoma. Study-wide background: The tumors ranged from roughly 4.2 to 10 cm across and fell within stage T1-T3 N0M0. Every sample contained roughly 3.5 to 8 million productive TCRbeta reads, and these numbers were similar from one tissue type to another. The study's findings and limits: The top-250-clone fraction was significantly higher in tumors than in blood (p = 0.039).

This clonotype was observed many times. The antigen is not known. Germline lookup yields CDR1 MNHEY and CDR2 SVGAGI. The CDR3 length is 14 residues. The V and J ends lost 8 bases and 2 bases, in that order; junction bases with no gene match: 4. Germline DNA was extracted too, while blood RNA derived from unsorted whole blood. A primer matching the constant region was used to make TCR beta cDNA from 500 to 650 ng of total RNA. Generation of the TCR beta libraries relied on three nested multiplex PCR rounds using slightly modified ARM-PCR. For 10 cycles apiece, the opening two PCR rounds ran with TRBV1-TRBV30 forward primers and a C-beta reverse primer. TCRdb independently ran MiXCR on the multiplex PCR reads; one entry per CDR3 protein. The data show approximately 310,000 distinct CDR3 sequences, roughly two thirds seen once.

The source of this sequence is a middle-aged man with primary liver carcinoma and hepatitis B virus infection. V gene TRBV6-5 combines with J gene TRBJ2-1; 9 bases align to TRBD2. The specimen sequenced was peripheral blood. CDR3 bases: TGTGCCAGCGGGCCTAGCGGGACCTACAATGAGCAGTTCTTC. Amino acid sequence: CASGPSGTYNEQFF.